The T cell receptor (beta chain) described here comes from a study of T cell repertoires in cytomegalovirus infection. Study background: CMV epitopes used comprised recently identified HLA-C-restricted ones and well-studied HLA-B-restricted ones. Indications of both CMV infection and matching HLA type were provided by public TCR beta signatures.

TCRdb redid the calling of the reads with MiXCR, one entry per CDR3 protein. The sample has roughly 920,000 distinct CDR3 sequences, under 40% seen once. Of note for this clonotype: Its antigen is currently unknown.

Study conclusions and caveats: HLA-C-restricted TCR beta clonotypes specific for CMV led the ex vivo response. Cumulative frequency of public TCR beta families picked out carriers of CMV plus the relevant HLA.

Between the trimmed V and J ends, which lost 4 bases and 4 bases, there was a span of 19 bases. In germline, CDR1 is SEHNR, CDR2 FQNEAQ (reference sequence). The CDR3 consists of 16 residues. The J gene is TRBJ2-5, the V gene TRBV7-9, with D possibly called TRBD1 or TRBD2 (5 bases each). The sequences come from cultured CD8+ T cells from PBMCs, collected from culture after CMV antigen stimulation. This receptor was obtained from a human donor in good health (CMV status not recorded). Some clones in this sample may be carry-over from other donors' samples. The DNA for the CDR3 is TGTGCCAGCAGCTCACCAAAAGGTCCTGGGGGAGAGACCCAGTACTTC. This translates into CASSSPKGPGGETQYF.